Listed here are 3 T cell receptor beta chains from one sample, sequenced in a study of shared clonotypes between healthy human individuals. Method: immunoSEQ multiplex PCR; TCRdb's copy keeps in-frame clones and lacks some. The sample has hundreds of thousands of clones; 96% are singletons. The sequencing input was naive CD4+ T cells sorted from blood. The sample's subset: CD45RA+ positively selected. These receptors were obtained from a woman aged 30 to 39 in good health.

The rearrangement links TRBV21-1 to TRBJ1-2. TRBV21-1 is labeled a pseudogene. CDR3 length: 14 residues. The CDR3 reads CASSKAGYCYGYTF. The CDR3 coding sequence is TGTGCCAGCAGCAAAGCGGGGTACTGCTATGGCTACACCTTC.

This chain connects TRBV28 to TRBJ2-7; D ambiguous. Germline assignment: CDR1 MDHEN and CDR2 SYDVKM. CDR3 size: 14 residues. V was shortened by 3 bases and J by 3 bases, with 12 bases between the two germline ends. In DNA form, the CDR3 reads TGTGCCAGCAGTTTCGATCCCAGAGACTACGAGCAGTACTTC. Translation gives CASSFDPRDYEQYF.

This rearrangement joins TRBV18 to TRBJ1-4; TRBD1 is a possible D gene (5 bases). Germline CDR1 and CDR2: KGHSH and LQKENI. CDR3 length: 13 amino acids. Trimming pared 4 bases from V and 6 bases from J, leaving 9 bases between. The CDR3 nucleotides read TGTGCCAGCTCACTCGTCAGGGATGAAAAACTGTTTTTT. Amino acid sequence: CASSLVRDEKLFF.